The 32 T cell receptor beta chains reported below all come from one sample, sequenced in a study of blood T cell repertoires in COVID-19. The data were produced by immunoSEQ multiplex PCR, yet TCRdb's version contains in-frame clones alone and is incomplete. The data hold some 100,000 clones, with approximately 92% observed a single time. Material for sequencing was peripheral blood. The receptors here all came from an older woman with active COVID-19.

The genes are TRBV18 and TRBJ2-3, with TRBD2 as a possible D gene (5 bases). Looked up from germline, CDR1 is KGHSH and CDR2 is LQKENI. The CDR3 contains 14 residues. Trimming left V 0 bases short and J 2 bases short, with 6 bases between. Here the CDR3 reads CASSPPGATDTQYF. DNA of the CDR3: TGTGCCAGCTCACCACCGGGAGCCACAGATACGCAGTATTTT.

This chain joins TRBV28 and TRBJ2-2, with 9 positions matching TRBD1. Losses at the gene ends were 6 bases for V and 5 bases for J; bases not matched to a gene: 7. CDR1 is MDHEN, CDR2 SYDVKM, per germline. This CDR3 comprises 15 residues. The CDR3 sequence: CASSTPGQGTGELFF. The CDR3 nucleotides are TGTGCCAGCAGCACACCGGGACAGGGAACCGGGGAGCTGTTTTTT.

This clone was observed a few times. This chain connects TRBV5-5 to TRBJ2-4; possibly TRBD1 for D (5 bases). V lost 4 bases and J lost 2, with 10 bases in between. The CDR3 sequence is 14 residues long. Germline V CDR1 and CDR2: SGHKS, YYEKEE (reference sequence). The CDR3 loop is CASSPQGPKNIQYF. CDR3 nucleotide sequence: TGTGCCAGCAGCCCTCAGGGTCCCAAAAACATTCAGTACTTC. Filled out from reference TRBV5-5 and TRBJ2-4, the complete variable domain reads DAGVTQSPTHLIKTRGQQVTLRCSPISGHKSVSWYQQVLGQGPQFIFQYYEKEERGRGNFPDRFSARQFPNYSSELNVNALLLGDSALYLCASSPQGPKNIQYFGAGTRLSVL.

The chain joins TRBV4-1 to TRBJ2-7; 9 bases fit TRBD2. The J segment lost 3 bases and the V segment lost 4 bases, leaving 16 bases of the junction unmatched. Germline lookup yields CDR1 MGHRA and CDR2 YSYEKL. The length of the CDR3 is 18 residues. This CDR3 reads CASSPDSQGREGLYEQYF. Written as DNA, the CDR3 is TGCGCCAGCAGCCCGGACAGCCAAGGGCGGGAGGGCCTCTACGAGCAGTACTTC.

This clone has just a few counts. The V call is TRBV12-5, the J call TRBJ2-1; 7 positions agree with TRBD2. CDR3 length: 14 residues. V lost 5 bases to trimming and J lost 4 bases; unmatched junction nucleotides: 5. Germline V gene data show CDR1 as LGHNT and CDR2 as FRNRAP. As DNA, the CDR3 is TGTGCTAGTGGTCCCGGGGGGAGTTACAATGAGCAGTTCTTC. Protein sequence: CASGPGGSYNEQFF. Based on the CDR3 plus reference TRBV12-5 and TRBJ2-1, the full variable domain is DARVTQTPRHKVTEMGQEVTMRCQPILGHNTVFWYRQTMMQGLELLAYFRNRAPLDDSGMPKDRFSAEMPDATLATLKIQPSEPRDSAVYFCASGPGGSYNEQFFGPGTRLTVL.

The gene calls are TRBV5-5 and TRBJ2-7; D is undetermined. Trimming removed 1 base at V and 0 bases at J, with 14 bases between. The CDR3 contains 16 residues. Germline lookup yields CDR1 SGHKS and CDR2 YYEKEE (reference sequence). The CDR3 DNA is TGTGCCAGCAGCTTGACCTCAACCGACTTCTCCTACGAGCAGTACTTC. Its translation is CASSLTSTDFSYEQYF.

The CDR3 DNA follows: TGCGCCAGCAGCCATGACAGATTGAGCAATCAGCCCCAGCATTTT. Its translation is CASSHDRLSNQPQHF. The chain is built from TRBV4-3 and TRBJ1-5, with D possibly TRBD1 on 5 matching bases. CDR1 is LGHNA, CDR2 YSLEER, per germline. V shed 3 bases and J shed 1 base, with 10 bases lying between them. This CDR3 is 15 amino acids long.

V and J are TRBV10-3 and TRBJ2-3, with a possible D match to TRBD2 (7 bases). The CDR3 loop spans 15 amino acids. V dropped 8 bases and J dropped 0 bases, with 15 bases sitting between them. Germline V gene sequence: CDR1 ENHRY, CDR2 SYGVKD. The CDR3 sequence: CAIGTRGASTDTQYF. The CDR3 bases are TGTGCCATCGGGACCCGGGGGGCTAGCACAGATACGCAGTATTTT.

The CDR3 nucleotides are TGTGCCAGCAGAGAAGCGGGAGGGGAGTACGAGCAGTTCTTC. Encoded protein: CASREAGGEYEQFF. The gene calls are TRBV28 and TRBJ2-1, with TRBD2 matching over 10 bases. V lost 6 bases and J lost 10; bases outside the gene matches: 9. CDR1 is MDHEN and CDR2 is SYDVKM in the germline V gene. CDR3 length: 14 amino acids.

The chain employs TRBV6-6 and TRBJ2-3, with 10 bases matching TRBD2. The trim removed 6 bases at V and 3 bases at J, leaving 6 bases unmatched. Germline CDR1 and CDR2: MNHNY and SVGAGI (reference sequence). The length of the CDR3 is 15 residues. The CDR3 coding sequence is TGTGCCAGCAGGGCTAGCGGGAGTATTACAGATACGCAGTATTTT. Translated, it gives CASRASGSITDTQYF.

The rearrangement joins TRBV6-5 to TRBJ1-1; 10 positions match TRBD1. V was pared by 4 bases and J by 7 bases, with 6 bases of the junction left unmatched. The length of the CDR3 is 14 residues. Per the germline V gene, CDR1 is MNHEY and CDR2 is SVGAGI. The CDR3 bases are TGTGCCAGCAGTTCCCCCGGACAGGGGGATGAAGCTTTCTTT. Translating gives CASSSPGQGDEAFF.

The V gene is TRBV7-9, the J gene TRBJ2-5; tentatively, D is TRBD1 (6 bases). Germline CDR1 reads SEHNR; CDR2 reads FQNEAQ (reference sequence). This CDR3 is built from 14 residues. Trimming cost V 2 bases and J 5 bases, with 12 bases left between them. This CDR3 reads CASSLRQDGETQYF. The CDR3 DNA reads TGTGCCAGCAGCTTAAGACAGGACGGGGAGACCCAGTACTTC.

In DNA form, the CDR3 reads TGCGCCAGCAGCTCACGGACTAGCGGGGGGACCGGGGAGCTGTTTTTT. It codes for CASSSRTSGGTGELFF. V and J are TRBV5-1 and TRBJ2-2; TRBD2 aligns across 14 bases. V lost 3 bases to trimming and J lost 5 bases; unmatched junction nucleotides: 3. The CDR3 sequence is 16 residues long. Per the germline V gene, CDR1 is SGHRS and CDR2 is YFSETQ.

This clone was counted once. The chain employs TRBV7-2 and TRBJ2-7, with 7 bases identical to TRBD2. CDR3 size: 16 residues. V lost 1 base to trimming and J lost 2 bases; unmatched junction nucleotides: 8. Germline assignment: CDR1 SGHTA and CDR2 FQGNSA. CDR3 residues: CASSLDGRPEAYEQYF. CDR3 DNA: TGTGCCAGCAGCTTAGACGGGAGGCCCGAAGCCTACGAGCAGTACTTC.

The genes are TRBV19 and TRBJ1-5, with D hard to call. V shed 8 bases and J shed 10 bases, with 21 bases lying between them. The germline CDR1 and CDR2 sequences are LNHDA and SQIVND (reference sequence). The CDR3 contains 14 residues. The CDR3 nucleotides are TGTGCCAGTCTGCCTCCGGGAGGTCCAATACCCCAGCATTTT. Its protein product is CASLPPGGPIPQHF.

V gene TRBV6-6 combines with J gene TRBJ1-1; tentatively, D is TRBD1 (5 bases). The CDR3 has 13 amino acids. Germline V CDR1 and CDR2: MNHNY, SVGAGI (reference sequence). V was clipped by 8 bases and J by 1 base, with 11 bases between them. This CDR3 is CASWRGANTEAFF. Written as DNA, the CDR3 is TGTGCCAGCTGGAGGGGCGCGAACACTGAAGCTTTCTTT.

The chain employs TRBV20-1 and TRBJ1-5, with TRBD1 as a possible D gene (6 bases). Trimming shortened V by 3 bases and J by 2 bases, and 8 bases separated the two germline ends. Germline CDR1 is DFQATT and CDR2 is SNEGSKA (reference sequence). The CDR3 totals 13 residues. The CDR3 is CSASGTRNQPQHF. CDR3 DNA sequence: TGCAGTGCTAGTGGGACACGCAATCAGCCCCAGCATTTT.

This rearrangement joins TRBV7-9 to TRBJ1-1, with unresolved D. The germline V and J ends were trimmed by 5 bases and 1 base, with 8 bases remaining between them. The CDR3 has 13 residues. Germline-derived CDR1 and CDR2 are SEHNR and FQNEAQ (reference sequence). In nucleotides, the CDR3 is TGTGCCAGCAGCACCCAGTCGAACACTGAAGCTTTCTTT. Translated, it gives CASSTQSNTEAFF.

As to this clone: Relative to the germline gene, one junction end is altered; a read error may explain this. This chain uses TRBV6-6 with TRBJ2-2; perhaps TRBD2 as D (5 bases). The CDR3 runs 19 residues. The germline gives CDR1 MNHNY, CDR2 SVGAGI (reference sequence). In nucleotides, the CDR3 is TGTGCCAGCAGCTACTCCCCCTACAGTTATATTGAGGGAGCCGGGGAGCTGTTTTTT. This gives the protein CASSYSPYSYIEGAGELFF.

This rearrangement joins TRBV7-2 to TRBJ2-7, with 8 bases aligning to TRBD1. Losses at the gene ends were 5 bases for V and 3 bases for J; bases not matched to a gene: 3. CDR1 is SGHTA, CDR2 FQGNSA, per germline. This CDR3 contains 13 residues. Here the CDR3 reads CASSGQGVYEQYF. The DNA for the CDR3 is TGTGCCAGCAGCGGACAGGGAGTCTACGAGCAGTACTTC.

The V and J genes are TRBV5-4 and TRBJ1-1, with a weak D call TRBD1 (5 bases). The CDR3 is 15 amino acids. The V end was cut by 1 base, the J end by 2 bases, with 12 bases between. Germline V gene sequence: CDR1 SGHNT, CDR2 YYREEE (reference sequence). CDR3 region: CASSLRQGTNTEAFF. In DNA form, the CDR3 reads TGTGCCAGCAGCTTGCGGCAGGGCACCAACACTGAAGCTTTCTTT.

This clone appeared a single time. The chain links TRBV28 to TRBJ2-7; 11 nucleotides match TRBD1. The CDR3 runs 14 residues. The ends lost 8 bases at V and 4 bases at J; junction bases unmatched: 7. The germline gives CDR1 MDHEN, CDR2 SYDVKM. The CDR3 protein is CASWGGTGGYEQYF. The CDR3 nucleotides read TGTGCCAGCTGGGGTGGGACAGGGGGATACGAGCAGTACTTC.

J is TRBJ2-7 and V is TRBV2, with D possibly matching TRBD1 (5 bases). The V end was cut by 4 bases, the J end by 3 bases, with 10 bases between. The CDR3 contains 13 residues. From germline, CDR1 is SNHLY and CDR2 FYNNEI. CDR3 sequence (DNA): TGTGCCAGCAGTGGGGGCCAGAGCTACGAGCAGTACTTC. Its protein product is CASSGGQSYEQYF.

This clone appeared a single time. The rearrangement joins TRBV5-5 to TRBJ1-1; D is uncertain. The germline gives CDR1 SGHKS, CDR2 YYEKEE (reference sequence). Trimming left V 3 bases short and J 8 bases short, with 8 bases between. The CDR3 contains 11 residues. The DNA of the CDR3 is TGTGCCAGCAGCTGGCGCGGCGAAGCTTTCTTT. It encodes CASSWRGEAFF.

The chain joins TRBV27 to TRBJ2-7; tentative D call: TRBD1 (6 bases). CDR3 length: 14 residues. Trimming took off 5 bases at V and 2 bases at J, with 13 bases between the two ends. The germline V gene has CDR1 MNHEY and CDR2 SMNVEV (reference sequence). In DNA form, the CDR3 reads TGTGCCAGCAGTAGTATGGACAGACCCTACGAGCAGTACTTC. Translation gives CASSSMDRPYEQYF.

In regard to this clone: This sample includes further DNA sequences coding for the same CDR3. The V gene is TRBV7-9, the J gene TRBJ1-4, with D maybe TRBD1 (5 bases). V was pared by 1 base and J by 4 bases, with 7 bases between. Germline loops: CDR1 SEHNR, CDR2 FQNEAQ (reference sequence). The CDR3 totals 14 residues. Here the CDR3 reads CASSLGQYNEKLFF. The DNA for the CDR3 is TGTGCCAGCAGCTTAGGACAGTATAATGAAAAACTGTTTTTT.

The chain carries TRBV5-6 and TRBJ2-7; 9 bases agree with TRBD1. The V gene's germline CDR1 is SGHDT and CDR2 YYEEEE. The V gene end was trimmed by 4 bases and the J gene end by 1 base; junction bases not matched to a gene: 9. The CDR3 sequence is 16 residues long. The CDR3 bases are TGTGCCAGCAGCAGGACCAGACAGGGGGTATCCTACGAGCAGTACTTC. Its translation is CASSRTRQGVSYEQYF.

This clone rates as medium-sized. This rearrangement joins TRBV2 to TRBJ1-6; 7 positions match TRBD1. The V gene end was trimmed by 6 bases and the J gene end by 4 bases; junction bases not matched to a gene: 9. The CDR3 runs 16 residues. Germline loops: CDR1 SNHLY, CDR2 FYNNEI. The CDR3 DNA reads as TGTGCCAGCAGCGAGAGCACGGGACAGTATAATTCACCCCTCCACTTT. Its translation is CASSESTGQYNSPLHF.

The chain carries TRBV7-9 and TRBJ2-2, with TRBD1 matching over 8 bases. The CDR3 loop spans 16 amino acids. The V and J ends lost 2 bases and 1 base, in that order; junction bases with no gene match: 3. Germline V lookup: CDR1 SEHNR, CDR2 FQNEAQ (reference sequence). CDR3 protein: CASSLHGQGNTGELFF. For the CDR3, the DNA is TGTGCCAGCAGCTTACATGGACAGGGGAACACCGGGGAGCTGTTTTTT.

The chain joins TRBV20-1 to TRBJ1-2; TRBD1 aligns across 8 bases. Unmatched junction bases numbered 1, after V lost 2 bases and J lost 8 bases. Germline V CDR1 and CDR2: DFQATT, SNEGSKA (reference sequence). The CDR3 sequence is 11 residues long. The CDR3 DNA sequence: TGCAGTGCTAGAAGACAGGGGGGCTACACCTTC. Translating it yields CSARRQGGYTF.

The V gene is TRBV6-5, the J gene TRBJ1-1; weak D call: TRBD1 (6 bases). V dropped 10 bases and J dropped 5 bases, with 11 bases sitting between them. The germline V gene has CDR1 MNHEY and CDR2 SVGAGI. The CDR3 has 11 residues. CDR3 loop: CATRRGTEAFF. In nucleotides, the CDR3 is TGTGCCACCCGAAGGGGGACTGAAGCTTTCTTT.

This chain uses TRBV5-1 with TRBJ2-5; perhaps TRBD1 as D (5 bases). The V end lost 2 bases, the J end lost 3 bases, and 14 bases lay between the germline ends. This CDR3 has 15 amino acids. The germline V gene has CDR1 SGHRS and CDR2 YFSETQ. The CDR3 sequence is CASSFQTDSKETQYF. In DNA form, the CDR3 reads TGCGCCAGCAGCTTCCAAACCGACAGTAAAGAGACCCAGTACTTC.